The 16 T cell receptor beta chains below come from one sample, sequenced in a study of human T cells and chemical hapten exposure. Time point meaning: pre-sensitization, week 0. Described treatment: therapeutic diphenylcyclopropenone sensitization with weekly scalp DPC. Using its own MiXCR run on the RACE reads, TCRdb lists one record per CDR3 protein. The sample lists 300,000 to 450,000 distinct CDR3 sequences; 4.5% to 6% were seen once. This sample comprised whole blood, obtained in connection with sensitization to the hapten diphenylcyclopropenone (DPC). The source of these receptors is a woman aged 45-65 years with alopecia areata. Some clones in this sample may be carry-over from other donors' samples.

This clonotype was counted a few times. Germline is not matched at one junction end, which may reflect a read error. The J gene is TRBJ1-6, the V gene TRBV2, with TRBD1 matching over 7 bases. This CDR3 comprises 12 residues. Per germline, CDR1 SNHLY and CDR2 FYNNEI. This CDR3 is CASSEGGGSLHF. Here the CDR3 DNA reads TGTGCCAGCAGTGAGGGAGGGGGCTCCCTTCACTTT.

This clonotype showed up just a few times. The rearrangement links TRBV12-3 or TRBV12-4 to TRBJ1-1; tentative D call: TRBD1 (6 bases). Deletions cut 1 base from V and 1 base from J, with 10 bases between. CDR3 size: 15 residues. CDR3 in DNA: TGTGCCAGCAGTTTAGTGGGGGCGGGGAACACTGAAGCTTTCTTT. Residues: CASSLVGAGNTEAFF.

V and J are TRBV9 and TRBJ2-7, with 8 bases identical to TRBD2. The CDR3 spans 15 residues. Germline V CDR1 and CDR2: SGDLS, YYNGEE. V gave up 3 bases and J gave up 0 bases; unmatched junction bases: 5. The CDR3 loop is CASSASGLSSYEQYF. The CDR3 DNA is TGTGCCAGCAGCGCTAGCGGGTTAAGCTCCTACGAGCAGTACTTC.

The chain carries TRBV20-1 and TRBJ1-6, with D tentatively TRBD1 (5 bases). Germline V gene sequence: CDR1 DFQATT, CDR2 SNEGSKA (reference sequence). V was pared by 3 bases and J by 0 bases, with 18 bases between. The CDR3 is 18 residues long. This CDR3 is CSARSTLGESSYNSPLHF. The DNA of the CDR3 is TGCAGTGCTAGGTCCACCTTGGGGGAGAGCTCCTATAATTCACCCCTCCACTTT.

In this sample, this clonotype turned up a few times. V is TRBV20-1 and J is TRBJ2-1, with TRBD1 identical over 7 bases. CDR1 and CDR2 from the germline V gene are DFQATT and SNEGSKA (reference sequence). Germline trimming cut 0 bases from V and 4 bases from J; bases unmatched to any gene: 9. This CDR3 spans 16 amino acids. The CDR3 region has the DNA TGCAGTGCTAGAGAAGGGGGCGCGGTCTATTACAATGAGCAGTTCTTC. This codes for CSAREGGAVYYNEQFF.

In its sample, this clonotype was seen many times. The V and J genes are TRBV6-5 and TRBJ2-7; TRBD2 agrees at 7 bases. This CDR3 comprises 15 residues. The germline gives CDR1 MNHEY, CDR2 SVGAGI. V lost 0 bases to trimming and J lost 0 bases; unmatched junction nucleotides: 2. CDR3 nucleotide sequence: TGTGCCAGCAGTTACTCGGGGGGGAGCTCCTACGAGCAGTACTTC. The encoded protein is CASSYSGGSSYEQYF.

Ten or more counts support this clonotype. The rearrangement links TRBV6-5 to TRBJ1-1; D possibly corresponds to TRBD1 (5 bases). CDR1 and CDR2 from the germline V gene are MNHEY and SVGAGI. Trimming took off 7 bases at V and 3 bases at J, with 12 bases between the two ends. This CDR3 has 13 amino acids. The CDR3 DNA is TGTGCCAGCACCCCCCCAGGGTACACTGAAGCTTTCTTT. Translation gives CASTPPGYTEAFF.

This clonotype was seen at least ten times. A junction boundary mismatches the germline segment, possibly from a read error. CDR3 sequence: CASSWGVSNEQYF. The DNA of the CDR3 is TGTGCCAGCAGCTGGGGGGTCTCCAACGAGCAGTACTTC. This chain uses TRBV27 with TRBJ2-7; TRBD2 might be the D (6 bases). The CDR3 loop spans 13 amino acids. Germline CDR1 reads MNHEY; CDR2 reads SMNVEV (reference sequence).

J is TRBJ1-4 and V is TRBV7-2; D might be TRBD1 (6 bases). The V end lost 5 bases, the J end lost 5 bases, and 15 bases lay between the germline ends. This CDR3 comprises 15 residues. Germline V gives CDR1 SGHTA, CDR2 FQGNSA. In DNA form, the CDR3 reads TGTGCCAGCAGCCCAAACGGACAGCCCAATGAAAAACTGTTTTTT. It specifies CASSPNGQPNEKLFF. The full variable domain, its missing parts supplied by reference TRBV7-2 and TRBJ1-4, is GAGVSQSPSNKVTEKGKDVELRCDPISGHTALYWYRQSLGQGLEFLIYFQGNSAPDKSGLPSDRFSAERTGGSVSTLTIQRTQQEDSAVYLCASSPNGQPNEKLFFGSGTQLSVL.

This clonotype was recorded many times. V usage is TRBV5-1 and J usage is TRBJ1-2; 9 bases fit TRBD1. The CDR3 runs to 15 residues. V gave up 1 base and J gave up 6 bases; unmatched junction bases: 7. Germline loops: CDR1 SGHRS, CDR2 YFSETQ. CDR3 DNA sequence: TGCGCCAGCAGCTTGCCGACAGGGGGTGAAGATGGCTACACCTTC. The encoded protein is CASSLPTGGEDGYTF.

This clonotype was detected many times. The chain uses TRBV18 and TRBJ2-5; 9 bases fit TRBD1. V lost 6 bases, J lost 4 bases, and 6 bases stayed unmatched. Germline-derived CDR1 and CDR2 are KGHSH and LQKENI. The CDR3 consists of 14 residues. The CDR3 DNA reads as TGTGCCAGCTCGCCGACAGGGGGAATAGAGACCCAGTACTTC. Translation: CASSPTGGIETQYF.

This clonotype was seen repeatedly, ten times or more. The V and J genes are TRBV6-5 and TRBJ2-7; D tentatively fits TRBD1 or TRBD2 (6 bases each). This CDR3 contains 14 residues. The V end lost 0 bases, the J end lost 2 bases, and 8 bases lay between the germline ends. Germline V gene data show CDR1 as MNHEY and CDR2 as SVGAGI. In nucleotides, the CDR3 is TGTGCCAGCAGTTACTCGGGGGGCCCCTACGAGCAGTACTTC. Amino acid sequence: CASSYSGGPYEQYF.

This clonotype has more than one count but fewer than ten. V usage is TRBV6-5 and J usage is TRBJ2-7; tentative D call: TRBD2 (6 bases). Germline V gene data show CDR1 as MNHEY and CDR2 as SVGAGI. This CDR3 is 14 amino acids long. V was pared by 6 bases and J by 3 bases, with 15 bases between. In nucleotides, the CDR3 is TGTGCCAGCAGGCGGTATTCCGGGGGCTACGAGCAGTACTTC. It yields the protein CASRRYSGGYEQYF.

This chain uses TRBV7-9 with TRBJ2-7; D call uncertain. The V gene lost 5 bases and the J gene lost 1 base, with 9 bases spanning the gap. The CDR3 loop spans 13 amino acids. The germline V gene encodes CDR1 SEHNR and CDR2 FQNEAQ (reference sequence). CDR3 residues: CASSTSRSYEQYF. DNA of the CDR3: TGTGCCAGCAGCACCTCGAGGTCCTACGAGCAGTACTTC.

The chain employs TRBV2 and TRBJ1-1; maybe TRBD1 (5 bases). The CDR3 runs to 15 residues. Between the trimmed V and J ends, which lost 5 bases and 5 bases, there was a span of 18 bases. CDR1 SNHLY and CDR2 FYNNEI come from the germline V gene. CDR3 region: CASSLEGRGVTEAFF. Here the CDR3 DNA reads TGTGCCAGCAGTCTAGAGGGGCGAGGAGTTACTGAAGCTTTCTTT.

This clonotype was observed at least ten times. The rearrangement uses TRBV7-8 and TRBJ2-7; no reliable D call. The length of the CDR3 is 11 residues. The germline gives CDR1 SGHVS, CDR2 FQNEAQ. The V gene lost 5 bases and the J gene lost 6 bases, with 8 bases spanning the gap. In DNA form, the CDR3 reads TGTGCCAGCAGCCCCTCTCGCGAGCAGTACTTC. This codes for CASSPSREQYF.